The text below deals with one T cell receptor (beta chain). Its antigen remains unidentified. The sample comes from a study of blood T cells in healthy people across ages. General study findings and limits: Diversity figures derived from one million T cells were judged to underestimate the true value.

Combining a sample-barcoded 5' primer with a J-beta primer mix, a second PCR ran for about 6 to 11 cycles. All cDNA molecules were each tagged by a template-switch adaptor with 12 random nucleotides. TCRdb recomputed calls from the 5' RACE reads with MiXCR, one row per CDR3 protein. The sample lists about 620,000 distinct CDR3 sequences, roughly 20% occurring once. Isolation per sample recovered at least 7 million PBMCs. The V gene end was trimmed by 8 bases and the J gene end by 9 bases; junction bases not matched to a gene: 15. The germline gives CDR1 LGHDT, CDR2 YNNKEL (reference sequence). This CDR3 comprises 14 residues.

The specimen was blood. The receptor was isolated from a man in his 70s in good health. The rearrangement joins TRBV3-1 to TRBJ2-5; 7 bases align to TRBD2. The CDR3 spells CASGAGAYQEAQYF. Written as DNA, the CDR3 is TGTGCCAGCGGGGCGGGAGCGTATCAGGAGGCCCAGTACTTC.